The present T cell receptor beta chain was sequenced within a study of identical twins. TCRdb ran MiXCR on the 5' RACE reads and lists one entry per CDR3 protein. The sample consists of 400,000 to 600,000 distinct CDR3 sequences, approximately 20% of them appearing once. A few counts support this clonotype. Its antigen is undetermined. All donors comprised healthy Caucasians. Germline V gives CDR1 DFQATT, CDR2 SNEGSKA (reference sequence). The V segment lost 5 bases and the J segment 5 bases; nucleotides outside the gene matches: 13. The CDR3 has 17 residues. Study outcomes and limitations: Out-of-frame sharing of TCR alpha in monozygotic twins was underestimated by models.

The sample was also linked to a second study, of yellow fever vaccine responses in identical twins.

The source material was CD4+ T cells sorted from blood. V is TRBV20-1 and J is TRBJ2-1, with 12 bases lining up with TRBD1. The receptor's source is a young woman in good health. CDR3 in DNA: TGCAGTGCTCCCCCCCGGTCAGGGGACAGGGGGCACAATGAGCAGTTCTTC. The encoded protein is CSAPPRSGDRGHNEQFF.